The source of this T cell receptor (beta chain) is a study of blood T cell repertoires in COVID-19. Enrollees, about 18 to 89 years old, lived in about two dozen US areas. Clinical history as reported by participants underpinned cohort assignment. As originally analysed: How many nucleated cells were present was estimated from reference gene primer amplification. The repertoire was sequenced with immunoSEQ multiplex PCR; TCRdb's copy has only in-frame clones and lacks some. The DNA was the basis for D and trimming; V, J and clone size are from that table. The table includes 250,000 to 350,000 clones, about 85% detected once. Sequences were obtained from PBMCs or T cells enriched from blood (not recorded which). This receptor was taken from a woman between 45 and 65 years old who had recovered from COVID-19.

CDR3 region: CASSVSLAGRNTGELFF. CDR3 coding DNA: TGTGCCAGCAGTGTGAGTCTAGCGGGGAGGAACACCGGGGAGCTGTTTTTT. The chain carries TRBV6-1 and TRBJ2-2; TRBD2 agrees at 9 bases. Trimming removed 4 bases from V and 1 base from J; junction bases left unmatched: 7. CDR3 length: 17 amino acids. Per germline, CDR1 MNHNS and CDR2 SASEGT.